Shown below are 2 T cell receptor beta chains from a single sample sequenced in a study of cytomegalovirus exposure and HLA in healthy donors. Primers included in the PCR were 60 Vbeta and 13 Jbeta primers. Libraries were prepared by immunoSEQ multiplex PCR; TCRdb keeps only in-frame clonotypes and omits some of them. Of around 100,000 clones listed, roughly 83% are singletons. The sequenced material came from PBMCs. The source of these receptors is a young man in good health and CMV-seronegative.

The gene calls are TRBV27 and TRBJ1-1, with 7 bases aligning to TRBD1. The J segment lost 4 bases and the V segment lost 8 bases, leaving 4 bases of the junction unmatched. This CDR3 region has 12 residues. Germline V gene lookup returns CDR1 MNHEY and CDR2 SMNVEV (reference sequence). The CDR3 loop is CASRTGATEAFF. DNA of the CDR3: TGTGCCAGCCGAACAGGGGCCACTGAAGCTTTCTTT.

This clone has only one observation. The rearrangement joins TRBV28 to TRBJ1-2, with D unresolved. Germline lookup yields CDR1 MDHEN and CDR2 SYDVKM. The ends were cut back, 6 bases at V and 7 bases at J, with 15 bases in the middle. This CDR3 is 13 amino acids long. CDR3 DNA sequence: TGTGCCAGCAGGTGGACTGTTAGCCCTGGCTACACCTTC. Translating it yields CASRWTVSPGYTF.